This is a list of T cell receptor beta chains from one sample in a study of T cell responses to AZD1222 COVID-19 vaccine. The protocol was immunoSEQ multiplex PCR, while the TCRdb copy is restricted to in-frame clones and leaves out a portion. Here the sample spans about 150,000 clones, 87% being singletons. This sample comprised peripheral blood, obtained 28 days after the second AZD1222 dose. The receptor set was obtained from an adult who received the AZD1222 COVID-19 vaccine. Each CDR3 is given without its conserved first and last residue. The order of the fields is J gene, V gene, CDR3 protein.

>TRBJ1-1|TRBV19
ASSQGRNTEAF
>TRBJ2-7|TRBV6-1
ASSEPLTYEQY
>TRBJ1-6|TRBV5-4
ASSLAGGGGRDSPLH
>TRBJ2-7|TRBV29-1
SAQQGTYEQY
>TRBJ2-3|TRBV9
ASSVVASGSDTQY
>TRBJ2-7|TRBV6-2/TRBV6-3
ASSSLTYEQY
>TRBJ1-1|TRBV18
ASSQGQGSTEAF
>TRBJ1-1|TRBV27
ASSFLGDTEAF
>TRBJ1-1|TRBV24-1
ATSDSGQGGYTEAF
>TRBJ1-1|TRBV18
ASSPYGTGDTEAF
>TRBJ1-3|TRBV3-1/TRBV3-2
ASSQGTLSGNTIY
>TRBJ1-6|TRBV5-4
ASSWGGGSSYNSPLH
>TRBJ2-1|TRBV28
ASSSHFESYNEQF
>TRBJ1-2|TRBV24-1
ATSDLPVPRYGYT
>TRBJ2-7|TRBV6-1
ASSESSGGYEQY
>TRBJ2-5|TRBV29-1
SVTPGGLETQY
>TRBJ2-1|TRBV29-1
SVEDFRGNNEQF
>TRBJ1-2|TRBV9
ASSVRTGPYGYT
>TRBJ2-6|TRBV19
ASSIDRANVLT
>TRBJ2-7|TRBV7-9
ASSPPLALSYEQY
>TRBJ2-1|TRBV9
ASSATSGIYNEQF
>TRBJ2-5|TRBV5-1
ASSQPSGQETQY
>TRBJ1-2|TRBV29-1
SVVRGGYGYT
>TRBJ2-1|TRBV25-1
ASSEQWGRNEQF
>TRBJ1-2|TRBV28
ASSSQDRAYGYT
>TRBJ1-5|TRBV19
ASSIDRNYQPQH
>TRBJ1-2|TRBV9
ASSVRVDYGYT
>TRBJ2-7|TRBV7-2
ASSLGQSGYEQY
>TRBJ2-1|TRBV28
ASRGGPVNEQF
>TRBJ2-5|TRBV6-5
ASSPGFLETQY
>TRBJ2-2|TRBV28
ASLAGPANTGELF
>TRBJ2-3|TRBV9
ASSAPVGTDTQY
>TRBJ1-1|TRBV28
ASSPARRGNTEAF
>TRBJ2-1|TRBV28
ASSSLNEQF
>TRBJ1-6|TRBV27
ASSLQGGSPLH
>TRBJ2-2|TRBV9
ASSGSTSGSRGELF
>TRBJ2-7|TRBV7-2
ASSPSKGPYEQY
>TRBJ2-5|TRBV7-3
ASSPRRGETQY
>TRBJ1-2|TRBV28
ASRSVQENNYGYT
>TRBJ2-7|TRBV20-1
SASLGQSLNFHEQY
>TRBJ1-6|TRBV7-2
ASSPLRLSYNSPLH
>TRBJ2-5|TRBV10-1
ASSPGLAEETQY
>TRBJ2-3|TRBV5-4
ASSLQGGRTDTQY
>TRBJ2-2|TRBV3-1/TRBV3-2
ASSQAWGEAGELF
>TRBJ2-7|TRBV3-1/TRBV3-2
ASSLGIGQGLYEQY
>TRBJ1-2|TRBV5-1
ASSADDRGIGYT
>TRBJ2-2|TRBV11-3
ASSLDGNTGELF
>TRBJ2-7|TRBV2
ASSEARVAKYEQY
>TRBJ1-5|TRBV20-1
SASQRQGAWQPQH
>TRBJ1-6|TRBV9
ASSVEGQNYSPLH
>TRBJ2-7|TRBV13
ASSPNGGGALEQY
>TRBJ2-7|TRBV27
ASSSLGTGPYEQY
>TRBJ2-1|TRBV5-1
ASSLGGGKSSYNEQF
>TRBJ2-1|TRBV7-3
ASSSSSGKTDNEQF
>TRBJ1-1|TRBV5-1
ASSLRAIVVDSEAF
>TRBJ2-3|TRBV5-1
ASSTGQDLSTDTQY
>TRBJ2-1|TRBV4-1
ASSQPRGGAEAGVLNEQF